The entry below gives a single T cell receptor beta chain sequence along with its context. These data are taken from a study of blood T cell repertoires in COVID-19. At the level of the study: Sample material is recorded as cDNA or gDNA derived from T cells, B-cell-depleted T cells, or PBMCs.

Assay used: immunoSEQ multiplex PCR; TCRdb lists only in-frame clones, some missing. There are roughly 250,000 clones in the sample; over 80% occur only once, and roughly 0.95% lies in the top ten. V shed 0 bases, J shed 0 bases, and the junction held 8 bases outside the gene matches. The CDR3 extends over 18 amino acids. Germline V gene sequence: CDR1 KGHSH, CDR2 LQKENI. Individuals aged roughly 18 to 95 years were recruited from about two dozen US areas. Participant-reported clinical history was the basis for cohort assignment. The specimen was PBMCs or T cells enriched from blood (not recorded which). The chain combines TRBV18 with TRBJ1-3, with TRBD1 identical over 7 bases. This sequence was found in a man in his forties or fifties who had been exposed to COVID-19. Here the CDR3 reads CASSPPVAGGLSGNTIYF. In DNA form, the CDR3 reads TGTGCCAGCTCACCACCGGTGGCAGGGGGTCTCTCTGGAAACACCATATATTTT.